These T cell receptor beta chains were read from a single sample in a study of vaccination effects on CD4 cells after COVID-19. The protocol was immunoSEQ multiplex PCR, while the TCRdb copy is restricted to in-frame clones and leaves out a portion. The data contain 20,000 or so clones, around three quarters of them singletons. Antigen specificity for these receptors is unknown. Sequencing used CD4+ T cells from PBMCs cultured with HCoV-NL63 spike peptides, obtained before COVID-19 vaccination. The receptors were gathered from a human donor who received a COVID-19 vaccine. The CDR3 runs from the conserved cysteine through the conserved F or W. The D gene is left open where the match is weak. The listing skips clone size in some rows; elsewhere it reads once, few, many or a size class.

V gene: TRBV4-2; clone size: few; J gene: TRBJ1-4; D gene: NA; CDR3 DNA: TGTGCCAGCAGCCAAGACCCAGCAACTAATGAAAAACTGTTTTTT; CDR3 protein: CASSQDPATNEKLFF
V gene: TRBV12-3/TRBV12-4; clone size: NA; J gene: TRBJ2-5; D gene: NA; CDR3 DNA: TGTGCCAGCAGTGGAAACAGGGCTGAGACCCAGTACTTC; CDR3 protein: CASSGNRAETQYF
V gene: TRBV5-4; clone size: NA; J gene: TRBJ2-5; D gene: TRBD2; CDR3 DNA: TGTGCCAGCAGCTTGGACGGCGGGGGGATAATTGAGACCCAGTACTTC; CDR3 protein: CASSLDGGGIIETQYF
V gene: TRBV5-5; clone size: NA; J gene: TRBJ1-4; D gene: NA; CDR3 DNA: TGTGCCAGCAGCTTCGCTGGACTTGGGATTTCGGGTGAAAAACTGTTTTTT; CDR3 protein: CASSFAGLGISGEKLFF
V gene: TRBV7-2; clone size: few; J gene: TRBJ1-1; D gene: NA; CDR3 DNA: TGTGCCAGCAGCTTTGACAGACAAAACACTGAAGCTTTCTTT; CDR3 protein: CASSFDRQNTEAFF
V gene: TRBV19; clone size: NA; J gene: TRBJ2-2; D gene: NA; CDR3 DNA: TGTGCCAGTACTCTAATCTGGGGGGGCCACACCGGGGAGCTGTTTTTT; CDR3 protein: CASTLIWGGHTGELFF
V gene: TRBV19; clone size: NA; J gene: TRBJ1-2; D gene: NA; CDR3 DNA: TGTGCCAGTGCCAGACAGGCCAACTATGGCTACACCTTC; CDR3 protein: CASARQANYGYTF
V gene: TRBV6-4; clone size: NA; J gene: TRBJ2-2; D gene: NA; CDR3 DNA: TGTGCCAGCAGTGAAGATGGGGCCACCGGGGAGCTGTTTTTT; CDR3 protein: CASSEDGATGELFF
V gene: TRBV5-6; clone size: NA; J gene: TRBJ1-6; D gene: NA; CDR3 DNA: TGTGCCAGCAGCCGACCGGGTTCACCCCTCCACTTT; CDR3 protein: CASSRPGSPLHF
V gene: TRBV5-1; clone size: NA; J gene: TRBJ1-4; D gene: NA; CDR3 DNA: TGCGCCAGCGGGCGAGACACAGAAGACCAAAAACTGTTTTTT; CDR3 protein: CASGRDTEDQKLFF
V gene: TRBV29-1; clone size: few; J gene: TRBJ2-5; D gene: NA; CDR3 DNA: TGCAGCGTTGATAGGGGGAATGGGCAAGAGACCCAGTACTTC; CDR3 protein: CSVDRGNGQETQYF
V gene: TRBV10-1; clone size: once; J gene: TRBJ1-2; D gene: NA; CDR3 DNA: TGCGCCAGCAGTGAAGATGCTAACTATGGCTACACCTTC; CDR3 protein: CASSEDANYGYTF
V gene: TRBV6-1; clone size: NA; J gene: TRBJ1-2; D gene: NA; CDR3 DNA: TGTGCCAGCAGTGAAGCCGGGGGCAGCCTTGGCTACACCTTC; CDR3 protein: CASSEAGGSLGYTF
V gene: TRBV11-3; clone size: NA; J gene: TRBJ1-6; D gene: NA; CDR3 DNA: TGTGCCAGCAGCGAAATAGGGGCCCCAGACAATTCACCCCTCCACTTT; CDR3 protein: CASSEIGAPDNSPLHF
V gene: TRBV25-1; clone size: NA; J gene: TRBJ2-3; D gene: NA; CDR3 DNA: TGTGCCAGCAGTGGACTAGAATATACGCAGTATTTT; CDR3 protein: CASSGLEYTQYF
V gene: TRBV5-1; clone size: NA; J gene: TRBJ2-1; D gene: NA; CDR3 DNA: TGCGCCAGCAGCTTAGTTGACTTCAATGAGCAGTTCTTC; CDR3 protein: CASSLVDFNEQFF
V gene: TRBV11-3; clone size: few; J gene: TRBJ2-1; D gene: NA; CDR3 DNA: TGTGCCAGCAGCGAACGGGGTTTGCCCTACAATGAGCAGTTCTTC; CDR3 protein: CASSERGLPYNEQFF
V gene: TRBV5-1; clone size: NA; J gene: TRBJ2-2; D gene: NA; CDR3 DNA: TGCGCCAGCAGCTTGGAGGGAAGACTGATCGAGAACACCGGGGAGCTGTTTTTT; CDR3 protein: CASSLEGRLIENTGELFF
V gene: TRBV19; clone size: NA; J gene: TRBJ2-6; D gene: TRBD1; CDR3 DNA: TGTGCCAGTAGTATTTTCCCCCCCACAGGGGGCAGTTCTGGGGCCAACGTCCTGACTTTC; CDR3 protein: CASSIFPPTGGSSGANVLTF
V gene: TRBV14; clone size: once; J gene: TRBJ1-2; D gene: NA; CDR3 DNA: TGTGCCAGCAGCCAAGGGAGGGCCTACACCTTC; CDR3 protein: CASSQGRAYTF
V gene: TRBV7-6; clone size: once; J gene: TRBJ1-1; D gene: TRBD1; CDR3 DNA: TGTGCCAGCAGCCTAGGGACAGGGGTGAACACTGAAGCTTTCTTT; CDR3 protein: CASSLGTGVNTEAFF
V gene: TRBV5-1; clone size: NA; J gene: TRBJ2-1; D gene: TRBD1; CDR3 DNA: TGCGCCAGCAGCTTGCGGACAGGGATCCGGTTCTTC; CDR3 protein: CASSLRTGIRFF
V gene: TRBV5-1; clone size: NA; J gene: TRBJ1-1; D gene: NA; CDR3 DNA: TGCGCCAGCAGCTTGCTCCAGATGAACACTGAAGCTTTCTTT; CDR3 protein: CASSLLQMNTEAFF
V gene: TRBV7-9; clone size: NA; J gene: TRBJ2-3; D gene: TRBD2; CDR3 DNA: TGTGCCAGCAGCTTAAGGCGGGGGGGCACAGATACGCAGTATTTT; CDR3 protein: CASSLRRGGTDTQYF
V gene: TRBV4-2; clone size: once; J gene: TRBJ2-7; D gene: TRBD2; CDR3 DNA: TGTGCCAGCAGCCAGGCTTCGTGGGGCGGGAGCTCCTACGAGCAGTACTTC; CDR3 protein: CASSQASWGGSSYEQYF
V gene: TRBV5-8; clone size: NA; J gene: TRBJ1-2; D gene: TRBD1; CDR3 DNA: TGTGCCAGCAGCCTGACAGGGGCCTATGGCTACACCTTC; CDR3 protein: CASSLTGAYGYTF
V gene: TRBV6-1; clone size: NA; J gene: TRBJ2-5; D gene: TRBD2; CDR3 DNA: TGTGCCAGCAGTGAAGCCGGGGGGGCCCTGGTAACCGAGACCCAGTACTTC; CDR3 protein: CASSEAGGALVTETQYF
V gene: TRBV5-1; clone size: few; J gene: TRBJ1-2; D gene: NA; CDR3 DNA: TGCGCCAGCAGCTTGGCCGGGACTGTCTATGGCTACACCTTC; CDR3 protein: CASSLAGTVYGYTF
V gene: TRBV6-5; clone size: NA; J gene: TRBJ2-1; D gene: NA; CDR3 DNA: TGTGCCAGCAGTTCTTACGGTGAGCAGTTCTTC; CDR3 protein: CASSSYGEQFF
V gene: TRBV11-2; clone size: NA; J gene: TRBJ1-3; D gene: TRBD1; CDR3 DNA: TGTGCCAGCAGCTTTGGGACAGGGGTTTCTGGAAACACCATATATTTT; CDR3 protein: CASSFGTGVSGNTIYF
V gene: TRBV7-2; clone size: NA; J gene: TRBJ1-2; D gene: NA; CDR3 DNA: TGTGCCAGCAGCTCCGGTTGGGGCTACACCTTC; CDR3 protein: CASSSGWGYTF
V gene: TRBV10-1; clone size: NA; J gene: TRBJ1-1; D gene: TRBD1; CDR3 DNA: TGCGCCAGCAGTTACCTCCGGGACAGGGGATTTACTGAAGCTTTCTTT; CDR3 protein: CASSYLRDRGFTEAFF
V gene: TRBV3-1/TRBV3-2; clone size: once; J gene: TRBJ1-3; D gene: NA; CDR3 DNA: TGTGCCAGCAGCCCGGCCATGGCTGGAAACACCATATATTTT; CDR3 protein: CASSPAMAGNTIYF
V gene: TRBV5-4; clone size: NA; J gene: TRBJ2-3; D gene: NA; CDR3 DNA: TGTGCCAGCAGCCACGACACGGGTGCCGGAGATACGCAGTATTTT; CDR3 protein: CASSHDTGAGDTQYF
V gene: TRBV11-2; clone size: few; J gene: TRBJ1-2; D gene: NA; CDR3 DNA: TGTGCCAGCAGCCTCCTGGCCCGGGATACGGGCTACACCTTC; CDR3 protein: CASSLLARDTGYTF